The rows below give T cell receptor beta chains drawn from one sample of a study of graft-versus-host responses after intestinal transplantation. These TCRs are of unknown antigen specificity. Using immunoSEQ multiplex PCR, the repertoire was profiled, and TCRdb retains in-frame clones only, with some absent. The data hold just over 95,000 clones, with roughly 90% observed a single time. The sequencing used unstimulated CD4+ T cells sorted from spleen or lymph node cells, collected before intestinal transplant. Receptors originate from a human donor who received an intestinal transplant. Each CDR3 is given with its conserved first and last residue. A D gene is named only where the DNA matches it firmly. The size field is filled for only some rows; it gives once, few, many or a size class.

abundance | d_gene | j_gene | v_gene | CDR3aa
NA | TRBD2 | TRBJ2-3 | TRBV5-1 | CASSLVTSGSGTDTQYF
NA | NA | TRBJ1-3 | TRBV6-5 | CASSFLGRGNTIYF
NA | TRBD1 | TRBJ1-2 | TRBV2 | CASSQSRDSYGYTF
NA | TRBD1 | TRBJ1-1 | TRBV6-5 | CASRGDRAPNTEAFF
NA | NA | TRBJ1-4 | TRBV27 | CASSFSYTPRETENEKLFF
NA | TRBD1 | TRBJ1-2 | TRBV7-2 | CASSLGAGGRLYGYTF
NA | NA | TRBJ1-1 | TRBV7-8 | CASSLATTGLRNTEAFF
NA | TRBD1 | TRBJ2-7 | TRBV28 | CASSLGGTGAHEQYF
once | NA | TRBJ1-1 | TRBV11-1 | CASSLAQGSMNTEAFF
NA | NA | TRBJ1-1 | TRBV6-5 | CASRMQAFTEAFF
NA | NA | TRBJ2-1 | TRBV27 | CASSFFPRANEQFF
NA | NA | TRBJ1-1 | TRBV12-5 | CASGLSQLEAFF
NA | NA | TRBJ2-7 | TRBV7-9 | CASSSTPGTSSYEQYF
NA | TRBD1 | TRBJ2-7 | TRBV28 | CASSPRGQGNSYEQYF
NA | NA | TRBJ1-3 | TRBV2 | CASSETGEVGNTIYF
NA | TRBD2 | TRBJ2-5 | TRBV28 | CATTPDSGRDDF
NA | NA | TRBJ2-1 | TRBV19 | CASSGDWDGEQFF
NA | NA | TRBJ1-3 | TRBV6-1 | CASRGVQVSGNTIYF
few | TRBD1 | TRBJ2-7 | TRBV18 | CASSPTGGDGGQYF
NA | TRBD1 | TRBJ1-2 | TRBV19 | CASKNSGTGFRGYTF
NA | TRBD2 | TRBJ2-7 | TRBV5-6 | CASSSNLSGNRYEQYF
NA | NA | TRBJ1-1 | TRBV5-1 | CASSLFRDTEAFF
NA | TRBD1 | TRBJ2-3 | TRBV29-1 | CSVGQGGPDTQYF
few | TRBD1 | TRBJ1-1 | TRBV2 | CASSDRTGVPEAFF
NA | NA | TRBJ2-3 | TRBV30 | CAWSVRLGETDTQYF
NA | TRBD2 | TRBJ2-3 | TRBV7-8 | CASSYQGLASADTQYF
once | TRBD2 | TRBJ2-1 | TRBV30 | CAWDPGTSGFSSYNEQFF
NA | NA | TRBJ2-1 | TRBV5-4 | CASSLVGSNEQFF
NA | TRBD1 | TRBJ2-1 | TRBV12-5 | CASGPFRGPYNEQFF
NA | TRBD1 | TRBJ1-2 | TRBV14 | CASSLIDRGGYTF
NA | NA | TRBJ2-5 | TRBV7-9 | CASSLRGGFSQYF
NA | NA | TRBJ1-5 | TRBV7-2 | CASSLVSGGNQPQHF
NA | TRBD1 | TRBJ2-1 | TRBV6-6 | CASSGRQGVDEQFF
NA | NA | TRBJ1-2 | TRBV4-2 | CASSDETARGYTF
NA | NA | TRBJ2-2 | TRBV27 | CASSHSLYPGNTGELFF
NA | NA | TRBJ2-6 | TRBV7-2 | CASDTRGRPSGANVLTF
NA | NA | TRBJ1-1 | TRBV5-1 | CASSPDGQMNTEAFF
once | TRBD2 | TRBJ2-1 | TRBV5-1 | CASSPDGLAGEQFF
NA | TRBD2 | TRBJ2-1 | TRBV5-4 | CASSLYDSGVVYNEQFF